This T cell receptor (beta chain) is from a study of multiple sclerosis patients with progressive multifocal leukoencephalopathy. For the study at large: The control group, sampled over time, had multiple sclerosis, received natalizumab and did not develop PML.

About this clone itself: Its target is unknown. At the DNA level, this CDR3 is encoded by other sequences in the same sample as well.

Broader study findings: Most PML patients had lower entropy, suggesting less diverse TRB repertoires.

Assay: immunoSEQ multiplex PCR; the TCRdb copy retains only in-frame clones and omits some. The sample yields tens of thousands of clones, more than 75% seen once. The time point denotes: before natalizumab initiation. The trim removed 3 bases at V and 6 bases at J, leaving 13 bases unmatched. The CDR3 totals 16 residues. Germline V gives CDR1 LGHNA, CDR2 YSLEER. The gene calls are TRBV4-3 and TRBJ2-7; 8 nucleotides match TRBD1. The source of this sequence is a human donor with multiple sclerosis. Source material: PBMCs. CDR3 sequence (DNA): TGCGCCAGCAGCCAGGAAACCGGGACAGGAGGGCGCGAGCAGTACTTC. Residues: CASSQETGTGGREQYF.